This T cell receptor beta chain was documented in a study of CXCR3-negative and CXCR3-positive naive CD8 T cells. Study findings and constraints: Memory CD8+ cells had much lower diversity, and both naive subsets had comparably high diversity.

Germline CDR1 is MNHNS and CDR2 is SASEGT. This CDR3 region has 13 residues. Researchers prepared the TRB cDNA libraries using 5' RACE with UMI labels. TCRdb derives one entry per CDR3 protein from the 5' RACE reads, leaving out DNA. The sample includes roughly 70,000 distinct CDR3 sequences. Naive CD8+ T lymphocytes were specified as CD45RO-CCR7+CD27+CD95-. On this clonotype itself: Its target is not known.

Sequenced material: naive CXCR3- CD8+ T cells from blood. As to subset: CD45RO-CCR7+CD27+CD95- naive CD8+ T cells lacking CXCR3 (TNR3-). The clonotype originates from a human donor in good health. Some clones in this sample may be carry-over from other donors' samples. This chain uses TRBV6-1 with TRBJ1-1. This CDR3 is CASSDYEATEAFF.